This paragraph reports one TCR beta chain. The sample holds one count of this clone. Which antigen it targets is not known. Base qualities were left out, and no much larger clone turns up one base away. Cut back by 4 bases and 1 base, the V and J ends lie 17 bases apart. Including cysteine and phenylalanine, the CDR3 has 16 amino acids. Here the CDR3 DNA is all that survives: 48 bases in frame from base 1. CDR1 and CDR2 are drawn from the germline V gene: MNHEY, SVGAGI. Using the deep immunoSEQ assay, TCR CDR3 regions were amplified from genomic DNA by multiplex PCR. Genomic DNA extracted from each cell subset was distributed evenly over all wells of several immunoSEQ 96-well plates, and each plate served as one replicate. For sorted subsets, approximately 210 ng genomic DNA, equal to 30,000 to 35,000 T cell genomes, was loaded into each replicate PCR. Purified libraries were measured with a Qubit 3.0 fluorometer, size-checked on a Bioanalyzer 2100, and measured again with the KAPA Library Quantification kit. Every immunoSEQ 96-well plate was sequenced on a dedicated single-read 150-cycle Illumina NextSeq 550 flow cell. For the original study's pipeline: The immunoSEQ output contained only junctional sequences without quality scores, so filtering could not match that applied to full-length reads. To assign V/J genes and CDR3, sequences were annotated using PyIR, a Python wrapper for IgBLAST v1.9, with IMGT germline references. Reads were filtered out if the reads had weak V/J assignments (E-value above 1e-6), no CDR3, stop codons, out-of-frame junctions, or ambiguous translated residues. V3J clonotypes were defined as sequences sharing the same inferred V gene, J gene, and CDR3 amino acid sequence. Percentage overlap between repertoires was computed as shared unique clonotypes divided by the size of the smaller repertoire. Three approaches were used to assess repertoire richness: RTK rarefaction, the Chao1 estimator, and Recon v2.1 estimates of unobserved clonotypes. OLGA was used to compute generation probabilities for all TCRbeta clonotypes that the gDNA method yielded from four donors. The clones in this table, taken by TCRdb from immuneACCESS, are in-frame only. Not every clone is retained; where verified, under half of the shortfall comes from an unresolved V gene, and the cause of the rest is unknown. Clone size and V and J calls were adopted from that table, with D and trimming inferred from the DNA. The sample profile shows some 2,000,000 clones; around 95% of them were found once. The ten largest clones add up to 0.13% of the sample.

Healthy HIV-negative adults with no recently reported acute infections or vaccinations were included as donors. Only Caucasian adults living in Nashville, Tennessee, USA were represented among the donors. Magnetic negative selection was used to enrich CD4+ T cells, after which naive cells were positively selected on CD45RA and the negative fraction became the memory subset. Blood was collected by leukapheresis, and PBMCs were isolated by Ficoll-Histopaque density gradient centrifugation and then cryopreserved in liquid nitrogen vapor phase. Purity and quantity of every magnetically sorted T cell population were checked by analytical flow cytometry. From each sorted fraction, genomic DNA was isolated and quantified by UV absorbance on a Nanodrop 2000c. These data originate in a study of shared clonotypes between healthy human individuals (dated by TCRdb to 2018 to 2021). For the study in its entirety: A couple of women and three men aged 18 to 49 years were included in the cohort. For each donor, three plates each were used for CD4 naive and CD4 memory, two plates were used for CD8 naive, and one plate was used for CD8 memory. Blood TCR repertoires of about 5 healthy adults were deeply sequenced to estimate repertoire size and the extent of clonotype sharing between individuals. Libraries were prepared and TCR repertoires were sequenced by different laboratories using diverse techniques, in order to increase sequencing depth and limit assay-specific biases. Per donor, leukapheresis produced somewhere between about 0.9 and 9.5 billion PBMCs. The investigation overall reported the following: Naive subsets generally had larger estimated clonotype richness than memory subsets did. Only blood was sampled, and tissue TCR repertoires likely differ from those in blood. Because the study included only a small number of donors, the genetic and exposure-history diversity represented was limited. Even with the large sequencing depth, rarefaction of the sorted-subset datasets indicated that sequencing was incomplete. Based on pairwise subsampling, the degree of clonotype sharing among donors was expected to be affected by sequencing depth. Compared with non-shared clonotypes, the clonotypes found in all four sorted-subset donors had higher generation probabilities. When a few donors were compared, the shared fraction of clonotypes was about 5% for naive CD4, less than 4% for naive CD8, more than 2% for memory CD4, and 0.4% for memory CD8.

The sequence joins TRBV6-5 to TRBJ2-7; TRBD1 might be the D gene, on 7 matching bases. The sequence was obtained from a young man in good health. The sequencing input was naive CD4+ T cells sorted from blood. This sample's cell subset or site label indicates: CD45RA+ positively selected. The DNA is TGTGCCAGCAGTTGGAGGGCCGAGGGGGCTTCCTACGAGCAGTACTTC. It specifies CASSWRAEGASYEQYF.